Listed below are T cell receptor beta chains from one sample, sequenced in a study of OX40 agonist ivuxolimab in advanced cancers. Sequenced by immunoSEQ multiplex PCR; TCRdb stores in-frame clones only, minus some. The table records some 84,000 clones, roughly 87% of them present only once. Sequenced material: CD4+ or CD8+ T cells sorted from blood, taken in a trial of the OX40 agonist ivuxolimab. The origin of the receptors is an adult with an advanced solid tumor such as melanoma, head and neck, liver or kidney cancer. CDR3s include the opening cysteine and the closing phenylalanine or tryptophan. A D gene is named only where the DNA matches it firmly. Expanded clones are given a class, and other clones once, few, many or no size at all.

v_call	j_call	d_call	clone_size	cdr3_aa	cdr3_nt
TRBV5-1	TRBJ2-5	TRBD2	-	CASSLTSAGRGGYF	TGCGCCAGCAGCCTAACTAGCGCCGGCCGGGGAGGGTACTTC
TRBV27	TRBJ2-5	-	-	CASSSWATQETQYF	TGTGCCAGCAGCTCATGGGCTACCCAAGAGACCCAGTACTTC
TRBV4-2	TRBJ2-7	-	once	CASSFWGTYNEQYF	TGTGCCAGCAGCTTTTGGGGGACCTACAACGAGCAGTACTTC
TRBV7-9	TRBJ1-1	TRBD1	-	CASSLAGGQVGAFF	TGTGCCAGCAGCTTAGCGGGTGGACAGGTTGGAGCTTTCTTT
TRBV6-5	TRBJ2-1	TRBD2	-	CASSYHPGGAYNEQFF	TGTGCCAGCAGTTACCACCCGGGGGGGGCGTACAATGAGCAGTTCTTC
TRBV28	TRBJ2-7	TRBD2	-	CASILAGGPGSSYEQYF	TGTGCCAGCATACTAGCGGGAGGGCCCGGGAGCTCCTACGAGCAGTACTTC
TRBV5-1	TRBJ1-5	TRBD1	-	CASSPGQGDNQPQHF	TGCGCCAGCAGCCCGGGACAGGGGGACAATCAGCCCCAGCATTTT
TRBV28	TRBJ1-3	TRBD1	-	CASSFSDREGNTIYF	TGTGCCAGCAGTTTCTCGGACAGGGAAGGAAACACCATATATTTT
TRBV28	TRBJ2-2	TRBD1	-	CASTPMGQANTGELFF	TGTGCCAGCACCCCTATGGGACAGGCGAACACCGGGGAGCTGTTTTTT
TRBV19	TRBJ1-1	-	-	CASRTTRVGNTEAFF	TGTGCCAGTAGAACCACAAGGGTTGGGAACACTGAAGCTTTCTTT
TRBV18	TRBJ1-1	-	-	CASSPLEKGGTFF	TGTGCCAGCTCACCACTAGAGAAAGGGGGAACTTTCTTT
TRBV7-9	TRBJ2-7	-	-	CASSFTGGDYEQYF	TGTGCCAGCAGCTTTACAGGGGGGGATTACGAGCAGTACTTC
TRBV7-3	TRBJ2-3	TRBD2	-	CASSLSSSGSTDTQYF	TGTGCCAGCAGCTTATCTTCTAGCGGGAGCACAGATACGCAGTATTTT
TRBV7-2	TRBJ1-1	-	-	CASSLGRTEMNTEAFF	TGTGCCAGCAGCTTAGGACGGACAGAGATGAACACTGAAGCTTTCTTT
TRBV18	TRBJ2-1	-	-	CASSPIQDNEQFF	TGTGCCAGCTCACCAATTCAGGACAATGAGCAGTTCTTC
TRBV18	TRBJ2-2	-	-	CASSRGNTGELFF	TGTGCCAGCTCAAGGGGGAACACCGGGGAGCTGTTTTTT
TRBV5-4	TRBJ2-7	TRBD2	-	CASSPGLADFYEQYF	TGTGCCAGCAGCCCGGGACTAGCGGACTTCTACGAGCAGTACTTC
TRBV5-4	TRBJ2-1	-	-	CASSLGISGVEQFF	TGTGCCAGCAGCTTGGGGATTTCGGGTGTTGAGCAGTTCTTC
TRBV5-1	TRBJ2-3	TRBD2	-	CASSLELAGSTDTQYF	TGCGCCAGCAGCTTGGAGCTAGCGGGGAGCACAGATACGCAGTATTTT
TRBV4-1	TRBJ1-2	-	-	CASSHPQGRDYGYTF	TGCGCCAGCAGCCACCCACAGGGCCGAGACTATGGCTACACCTTC
TRBV2	TRBJ1-1	TRBD1	-	CASVEGAYGAFF	TGTGCCAGCGTCGAGGGGGCTTATGGAGCTTTCTTT
TRBV19	TRBJ1-1	-	-	CASRGRGVNTEAFF	TGTGCCAGTAGAGGTAGGGGCGTGAACACTGAAGCTTTCTTT
TRBV9	TRBJ2-3	-	-	CASRGRSGTDTQYF	TGTGCCAGCAGAGGTAGATCTGGCACAGATACGCAGTATTTT
TRBV6-6	TRBJ1-3	-	-	CASSYISQGNTIYF	TGTGCCAGCAGTTACATCTCTCAGGGGAACACCATATATTTT
TRBV2	TRBJ2-1	TRBD1	-	CATLRGTGAGNEQFF	TGTGCCACACTCCGTGGGACAGGGGCTGGAAATGAGCAGTTCTTC
TRBV25-1	TRBJ1-4	-	-	CASSETHIANEKLFF	TGTGCCAGCAGTGAGACCCATATCGCTAATGAAAAACTGTTTTTT
TRBV5-1	TRBJ2-2	-	-	CASSDGPLLRGTGELFF	TGCGCCAGCAGCGACGGGCCCCTCCTCCGCGGGACCGGGGAGCTGTTTTTT
TRBV11-2	TRBJ2-1	TRBD2	-	CASSLSWRGGLNEQFF	TGTGCCAGCAGCTTGTCTTGGCGGGGGGGCCTCAATGAGCAGTTCTTC
TRBV13	TRBJ1-3	TRBD1	-	CASSLGQGAGNTIYF	TGTGCCAGCAGCTTGGGACAGGGTGCGGGAAACACCATATATTTT
TRBV5-1	TRBJ1-1	TRBD1	-	CASSLWGQGSLTEAFF	TGCGCCAGCAGCTTGTGGGGACAGGGGTCCTTGACTGAAGCTTTCTTT
TRBV11-2	TRBJ2-1	-	-	CASSLVGVGNEQFF	TGTGCCAGCAGCTTAGTGGGGGTGGGCAATGAGCAGTTCTTC
TRBV6-5	TRBJ2-3	TRBD2	-	CASRYILAGTTHTQYF	TGTGCCAGCAGATACATACTAGCGGGGACGACACATACGCAGTATTTT
TRBV5-1	TRBJ1-4	-	few	CASSLGTENEKLFF	TGCGCCAGCAGCTTGGGGACGGAGAATGAAAAACTGTTTTTT